The 14 T cell receptor beta chains listed next were all sequenced from one sample in a study of CD8 T cells in ankylosing spondylitis. Using its own MiXCR run on the 5' RACE reads, TCRdb lists one record per CDR3 protein. The top ten hold roughly 43% of the sample, which has about 220,000 distinct CDR3 sequences, approximately 20% seen once. Study-wide results and caveats: Ankylosing spondylitis blood appeared to carry a characteristic TCR beta motif of roughly 8 highly homologous variants.

Antigen specificity for these receptors is unknown. Material: blood, either unsorted or a sorted T cell fraction (not recorded which). The receptors come from a male donor with ankylosing spondylitis.

This chain connects TRBV7-8 to TRBJ1-5; D might be TRBD1 (5 bases). Trimming removed 8 bases from V and 1 base from J, with 9 bases in between. This CDR3 region has 13 residues. CDR1 is SGHVS, CDR2 FQNEAQ, per germline. The CDR3 here is CASQSGSNQPQHF. CDR3 in DNA: TGTGCCAGCCAGTCAGGGAGCAATCAGCCCCAGCATTTT.

The chain links TRBV5-1 to TRBJ1-1, with D unclear. Germline V gives CDR1 SGHRS, CDR2 YFSETQ. The V gene lost 0 bases and the J gene lost 5 bases, with 17 bases spanning the gap. This CDR3 is 16 amino acids long. The CDR3 protein is CASSLGSSPLGTEAFF. In DNA, the CDR3 is TGCGCCAGCAGCTTGGGGAGCTCCCCCCTCGGGACTGAAGCTTTCTTT.

V and J are TRBV7-6 and TRBJ1-4, with D uncertain. From germline, CDR1 is SGHVS and CDR2 FNYEAQ. The V end was cut by 3 bases, the J end by 0 bases, with 8 bases between. The CDR3 is made up of 15 amino acids. This CDR3 reads CASSFLSATNEKLFF. The DNA for the CDR3 is TGTGCCAGCAGCTTTTTATCTGCAACTAATGAAAAACTGTTTTTT.

There are a few counts of this clonotype. The CDR3 nucleotides are TGTGCCAGCAGGAGGACAGGGGAAGCCTACGAGCAGTACTTC. It translates to CASRRTGEAYEQYF. The gene calls are TRBV28 and TRBJ2-7; 9 nucleotides agree with TRBD1. The CDR3 extends over 14 amino acids. Germline CDR1 reads MDHEN; CDR2 reads SYDVKM. V shed 6 bases and J 2 bases; nucleotides not matched to a gene: 5.

This clonotype was recorded many times. V gene TRBV12-3 or TRBV12-4 combines with J gene TRBJ1-1, with D perhaps matching TRBD1 (5 bases). Trimming shortened V by 2 bases and J by 6 bases, and 16 bases separated the two germline ends. This CDR3 contains 15 residues. As DNA, the CDR3 is TGTGCCAGCAGTTTAAGCCCCGGGGGTACTGCTGAAGCTTTCTTT. Translated: CASSLSPGGTAEAFF.

This sequence joins TRBV9 and TRBJ1-1, with D maybe TRBD1 (5 bases). CDR3 length equals 13 residues. Germline V gene sequence: CDR1 SGDLS, CDR2 YYNGEE. V gave up 0 bases and J gave up 7 bases, with 10 bases separating them. The CDR3 DNA follows: TGTGCCAGCAGCGTAGACGGGGACCATGAAGCTTTCTTT. Amino acid sequence: CASSVDGDHEAFF.

V gene TRBV20-1 combines with J gene TRBJ2-1; no clear D gene. The CDR3 totals 13 residues. Germline CDR1 DFQATT, CDR2 SNEGSKA (reference sequence). Trimming left V 2 bases short and J 4 bases short, with 9 bases between. DNA for the CDR3: TGCAGTGCTAGACAGTTCTCATACAATGAGCAGTTCTTC. Protein: CSARQFSYNEQFF.

This clonotype was found a few times. Here the CDR3 DNA reads TGTGCCAGCAGCCAGGTCCGGGACGCGATTCGGGGAGATACGCAGTATTTT. Translation gives CASSQVRDAIRGDTQYF. This chain uses TRBV14 with TRBJ2-3; TRBD1 or TRBD2 may be the D gene (5 bases each). The CDR3 runs 17 residues. Per the germline V gene, CDR1 is SGHDN and CDR2 is FVKESK. Trimming shortened V by 3 bases and J by 5 bases, and 21 bases separated the two germline ends.

The chain uses TRBV30 and TRBJ2-7, with 8 positions matching TRBD1. The germline V gene encodes CDR1 GTSNPN and CDR2 SVGIG (reference sequence). This CDR3 is built from 14 residues. V shed 5 bases and J 5 bases; nucleotides not matched to a gene: 11. As DNA, the CDR3 is TGTGCCTGGGGGGAGATGACAGGGGTCCACGAGCAGTACTTC. It yields the protein CAWGEMTGVHEQYF. The whole variable domain, filled in from reference TRBV30 and TRBJ2-7, reads SQTIHQWPATLVQPVGSPLSLECTVEGTSNPNLYWYRQAAGRGLQLLFYSVGIGQISSEVPQNLSASRPQDRQFILSSKKLLLSDSGFYLCAWGEMTGVHEQYFGPGTRLTVT.

In its sample, this clonotype was seen a few times. The chain couples TRBV6-1 to TRBJ2-3, with 12 bases lining up with TRBD2. With V trimmed by 5 bases and J by 4 bases, 4 bases remained unmatched. Germline loops: CDR1 MNHNS, CDR2 SASEGT. The CDR3 runs 15 residues. Written as DNA, the CDR3 is TGTGCCAGCAGTCGGACTAGCGGGGCCGCAGATACGCAGTATTTT. This translates into CASSRTSGAADTQYF.

This chain links TRBV9 with TRBJ1-2; D not resolved. Trimming removed 2 bases from V and 6 bases from J, with 14 bases in between. The CDR3 contains 14 residues. Germline V lookup: CDR1 SGDLS, CDR2 YYNGEE. CDR3 DNA: TGTGCCAGCAGCGTTGGGAACTCACTCCATGGCTACACCTTC. Translation: CASSVGNSLHGYTF.

The chain is built from TRBV27 and TRBJ2-3, with D tentatively TRBD1 or TRBD2 (5 bases each). The CDR3 spans 15 residues. Germline V lookup: CDR1 MNHEY, CDR2 SMNVEV (reference sequence). V lost 3 bases and J lost 0, with 10 bases in between. The CDR3 sequence: CASSFWDGSTDTQYF. Here the CDR3 DNA reads TGTGCCAGCAGTTTCTGGGACGGGAGCACAGATACGCAGTATTTT.

This clonotype has more than one count but fewer than ten. The chain employs TRBV11-2 and TRBJ1-1; D gene unclear. The V gene's germline CDR1 is SGHAT and CDR2 FQNNGV. V lost 1 base and J 0 bases, leaving 18 bases between the germline ends. CDR3 length equals 18 residues. The CDR3 loop reads CASSLVSGDVTMNTEAFF. The CDR3 DNA is TGTGCCAGCAGCTTAGTATCCGGCGACGTTACGATGAACACTGAAGCTTTCTTT.

This sequence joins TRBV4-2 and TRBJ2-5; tentative D call: TRBD2 (6 bases). From germline, CDR1 is LGHNA and CDR2 YNFKEQ. This CDR3 contains 16 residues. The V and J ends lost 0 bases and 5 bases respectively, with 16 bases between them. The CDR3 spells CASSQEIGGVWETQYF. The CDR3 DNA follows: TGTGCCAGCAGCCAAGAAATCGGAGGGGTTTGGGAGACCCAGTACTTC.